These T cell receptor beta chains were read from a single sample in a study of type 1 regulatory T cells. These receptors have no known antigen. TCRdb re-called the reads through MiXCR, storing one row per CDR3 protein. The sample lists 25,000 or so distinct CDR3 sequences, 55% to 75% occurring once. Material: cultured T cells, either the whole culture or a sorted T cell fraction (not recorded which). These receptors were taken from a human donor in good health. Each CDR3 is given with its conserved first and last residue. A D gene is named only where the DNA matches it firmly.

v_call: TRBV19
d_call: NA
j_call: TRBJ1-4
cdr3_nt: TGTGCCAGTAGTCAACAGGGTCGCGATGAAAAACTGTTTTTT
cdr3_aa: CASSQQGRDEKLFF

v_call: TRBV5-1
d_call: NA
j_call: TRBJ2-3
cdr3_nt: TGCGCCAGCAGCATGTATGGTGGAAGCAATCAGCCCCAGTATTTT
cdr3_aa: CASSMYGGSNQPQYF

v_call: TRBV20-1
d_call: NA
j_call: TRBJ1-1
cdr3_nt: TGCAGTGCTAGAGATTTTCGGGGGACTGAAGCTTTCTTT
cdr3_aa: CSARDFRGTEAFF

v_call: TRBV5-1
d_call: TRBD1
j_call: TRBJ2-1
cdr3_nt: TGCGCCAGCAGCTTGGGACAACAACAGGGGTCTGAGCAGTTCTTC
cdr3_aa: CASSLGQQQGSEQFF

v_call: TRBV18
d_call: NA
j_call: TRBJ1-3
cdr3_nt: TGTGCCAGTATGATAAGCTCTGGAAACACCATATATTTT
cdr3_aa: CASMISSGNTIYF

v_call: TRBV9
d_call: NA
j_call: TRBJ1-1
cdr3_nt: TGTGCCAGCAGCCGCCGAATGACGGTGAACACTGAAGCTTTCTTT
cdr3_aa: CASSRRMTVNTEAFF

v_call: TRBV27
d_call: NA
j_call: TRBJ2-1
cdr3_nt: TGTGCCAGCAGTTTCCGTGTGGGCAATGAGCAGTTCTTC
cdr3_aa: CASSFRVGNEQFF

v_call: TRBV11-3
d_call: TRBD2
j_call: TRBJ2-3
cdr3_nt: TGTGCCAGCAGCCCCCGGGGGGGCGGGGCATTCACAGATACGCAGTATTTT
cdr3_aa: CASSPRGGGAFTDTQYF

v_call: TRBV15
d_call: NA
j_call: TRBJ2-1
cdr3_nt: TGTGCCACCAGCAGAGGATTCGGGACTCTCTCTAATGAGCAGTTCTTC
cdr3_aa: CATSRGFGTLSNEQFF

v_call: TRBV12-3/TRBV12-4
d_call: NA
j_call: TRBJ1-2
cdr3_nt: TGTGCCAGCAGTGGGGCGGGTGGCTACACCTTC
cdr3_aa: CASSGAGGYTF

v_call: TRBV14
d_call: NA
j_call: TRBJ1-5
cdr3_nt: TGTGCCAGCAGCCAGCTTAGCAATCAGCCCCAGCATTTT
cdr3_aa: CASSQLSNQPQHF

v_call: TRBV7-2
d_call: TRBD2
j_call: TRBJ2-1
cdr3_nt: TGTGCCAGCAGCTTAGAAGCGGGGGGGCGAAATGAGCAGTTCTTC
cdr3_aa: CASSLEAGGRNEQFF

v_call: TRBV7-9
d_call: TRBD1
j_call: TRBJ1-2
cdr3_nt: TGTGCCAGCAGCTTAGGGCCACCGGGACAGGGTACAAGCTACACCTTC
cdr3_aa: CASSLGPPGQGTSYTF